These 12 T cell receptor beta chains share one sample of origin, sequenced in a study of blood T cells in healthy people across ages (dated by TCRdb to 2013 to 2016). The library was built by means of 5' RACE. Sequenced on an Illumina HiSeq 2500. A second about 7 to 11 cycle PCR used a sample-barcoded 5' primer and a J-beta primer mix. TCRdb ran its own pipeline on the public reads, namely fastp trimming at Q25 and MiXCR clone calling, and kept in-frame beta chains. Each entry merges the rows of one CDR3 protein and shows their most common DNA and genes. Across this sample there are 1.5 million to 2 million distinct CDR3 sequences, with approximately 50% seen only once. Together, the top ten hold 2% to 2.5% of the sample. The sample was blood. These receptors were taken from a woman aged 40 to 50 in good health.

This clonotype came up a few times. This chain connects TRBV20-1 to TRBJ2-4, with D perhaps TRBD1 or TRBD2 (6 bases each). The CDR3 is 17 residues long. The germline V gene has CDR1 DFQATT and CDR2 SNEGSKA (reference sequence). The V and J ends lost 3 bases and 5 bases respectively, with 23 bases between them. In DNA form, the CDR3 reads TGCAGTGCTAGTACCCCCCTTTGGGGGGCGCTTGAAAACATTCAGTACTTC. Its protein product is CSASTPLWGALENIQYF.

The chain has TRBV2 and TRBJ1-2; TRBD1 aligns across 8 bases. The CDR3 length is 15 residues. Germline lookup yields CDR1 SNHLY and CDR2 FYNNEI. J was trimmed by 3 bases and V by 6 bases; bases with no gene match: 9. CDR3 DNA: TGTGCCAGCAGGAAGGACAGGGCCAGGGACTATGGCTACACCTTC. Its protein is CASRKDRARDYGYTF.

The genes are TRBV29-1 and TRBJ2-3; D not resolved. This CDR3 has 16 amino acids. Trimming took 4 bases from V and 2 from J, leaving 19 bases between them. CDR1 is SQVTM, CDR2 ANQGSEA, per germline. CDR3: CSVGVSFPSVTDTQYF. In nucleotides, the CDR3 is TGCAGCGTTGGGGTCAGTTTCCCCAGTGTCACAGATACGCAGTATTTT.

The V and J genes are TRBV20-1 and TRBJ2-3, with D hard to call. Germline V gene sequence: CDR1 DFQATT, CDR2 SNEGSKA (reference sequence). This CDR3 spans 14 amino acids. V lost 6 bases and J lost 1, with 14 bases in between. CDR3 coding DNA: TGCAGTGCCGACATCGGCGAGGGCACAGATACGCAGTATTTT. Protein product: CSADIGEGTDTQYF.

A few counts support this clonotype. CDR3 DNA sequence: TGCGCCAGCAGCTCGGGACTAGCGAAACAAGAGACCCAGTACTTC. Encoded protein: CASSSGLAKQETQYF. The genes are TRBV5-1 and TRBJ2-5; TRBD2 matches at 10 bases. CDR3 length equals 15 residues. The germline gives CDR1 SGHRS, CDR2 YFSETQ. J gave up 2 bases and V 3 bases, and 4 bases lay outside the gene matches.

The gene calls are TRBV6-5 and TRBJ1-6; weak D call: TRBD1 (6 bases). The CDR3 is made up of 16 amino acids. V was pared by 0 bases and J by 6 bases, with 12 bases between. Looked up from germline, CDR1 is MNHEY and CDR2 is SVGAGI. CDR3 region: CASSYSHGGGNSPLHF. For the CDR3, the DNA is TGTGCCAGCAGTTACTCCCACGGAGGGGGTAATTCACCCCTCCACTTT.

The chain is built from TRBV7-2 and TRBJ1-1, with 12 bases lining up with TRBD1. Germline assignment: CDR1 SGHTA and CDR2 FQGNSA. V shed 5 bases, J shed 6 bases, and the junction held 7 bases outside the gene matches. There are 15 residues in the CDR3. CDR3 in amino acids: CASSHGTGGLAEAFF. CDR3 sequence (DNA): TGTGCCAGCAGCCACGGGACAGGGGGCCTTGCTGAAGCTTTCTTT.

The gene calls are TRBV4-2 and TRBJ2-3; D remains ambiguous. With 1 base removed from V and 2 bases from J, the gap between germline ends came to 13 bases. Germline CDR1 is LGHNA and CDR2 is YNFKEQ. The CDR3 contains 16 residues. CDR3 loop: CASSQVNALLTDTQYF. The CDR3 DNA sequence: TGTGCCAGCAGCCAAGTAAACGCGCTCCTCACAGATACGCAGTATTTT.

This chain uses TRBV3-1 with TRBJ1-2; 7 bases are shared with TRBD1. With 0 bases clipped from V and 4 bases from J, the junction kept 5 bases outside the gene matches. The CDR3 is 15 residues long. In germline, CDR1 is LGHDT, CDR2 YNNKEL (reference sequence). CDR3 sequence: CASSQDGTAFYGYTF. The CDR3 DNA reads TGTGCCAGCAGCCAAGATGGGACAGCATTCTATGGCTACACCTTC.

This clonotype occurred a few times. The gene calls are TRBV7-3 and TRBJ1-2; D is perhaps TRBD1 (6 bases). Germline assignment: CDR1 SGHTA and CDR2 FQGTGA. The CDR3 consists of 15 residues. V was trimmed by 0 bases and J by 6 bases, leaving 14 bases between them. The CDR3 loop reads CASSLTTGSSNGYTF. DNA for the CDR3: TGTGCCAGCAGCTTAACAACAGGGAGTTCTAATGGCTACACCTTC.

The V call is TRBV29-1, the J call TRBJ1-2; D gene uncertain. The CDR3 is 15 residues long. V lost 6 bases to trimming and J lost 2 bases, with 19 bases between them. Germline V gene lookup returns CDR1 SQVTM and CDR2 ANQGSEA. CDR3 in DNA: TGCAGCGTCGGGGTACTTCAAGGAATCAACTATGGCTACACCTTC. Encoded protein: CSVGVLQGINYGYTF.

The V call is TRBV5-1, the J call TRBJ2-1; 7 bases are shared with TRBD2. CDR3 length: 14 residues. V gave up 6 bases and J gave up 4 bases; unmatched junction bases: 7. Per germline, CDR1 SGHRS and CDR2 YFSETQ. For the CDR3, the DNA is TGCGCCAGCATGAGCCGGGGGGTTTACAATGAGCAGTTCTTC. Residues: CASMSRGVYNEQFF. Supplemented by reference TRBV5-1 and TRBJ2-1, the full variable domain reads KAGVTQTPRYLIKTRGQQVTLSCSPISGHRSVSWYQQTPGQGLQFLFEYFSETQRNKGNFPGRFSGRQFSNSRSEMNVSTLELGDSALYLCASMSRGVYNEQFFGPGTRLTVL.